This T cell receptor beta chain was found in a study of blood T cell repertoires in COVID-19. Study-wide background: Material from acute and convalescent COVID-19 was sourced from the United States, Italy and Spain. PBMCs, B-cell-depleted T cells, or T cells provided the cDNA or gDNA that made up the material.

Germline V gene sequence: CDR1 SGHTA, CDR2 FQGTGA. V lost 5 bases and J lost 6; bases outside the gene matches: 12. The CDR3 runs to 15 residues. As originally analysed: Cell counts per sample came from amplifying reference gene primers. The assay was immunoSEQ multiplex PCR, and TCRdb's table has in-frame clones only and misses some. Clone size and V and J calls were adopted from that table, with D and trimming inferred from the DNA. This table has a few hundred thousand clones, roughly 88% appearing once. The clonotype comes from a woman aged 45-65 years with acute or convalescent COVID-19. The sequencing input was peripheral blood. The V gene is TRBV7-3, the J gene TRBJ1-2; 7 bases match TRBD1. The CDR3: CASSAFSTGSNGYTF. The CDR3 nucleotides read TGTGCCAGCAGCGCCTTCTCGACAGGGTCTAATGGCTACACCTTC.